This T cell receptor beta chain is from a study of a mutant IDH1 vaccine in newly diagnosed glioma. Study summary: Earlier treatment was radiotherapy, temozolomide, or both, with most getting both.

Time point here: baseline, week 1 (first vaccination visit). Regarding treatment: pre-vaccination baseline after standard-of-care therapy. CDR3 size: 12 residues. CDR1 is SNHLY, CDR2 FYNNEI, per germline. V gave up 5 bases and J gave up 0 bases, with 5 bases separating them. Sequencing used immunoSEQ multiplex PCR; TCRdb keeps in-frame clones, though not all of them. The table has 92,000 or so clones, about 80% seen once. The chain links TRBV2 to TRBJ2-7; D remains ambiguous. Sequenced here: PBMCs, sampled from a glioma patient treated with radiotherapy, temozolomide or both. This TCR derives from a man aged 40-55 years with glioma. Some clones in this sample may be carry-over from other donors' samples. CDR3 DNA sequence: TGTGCCAGCAGTCTAATCTCCTACGAGCAGTACTTC. Translated, it gives CASSLISYEQYF.